This TCR beta chain was captured in a study of cytomegalovirus exposure and HLA in healthy donors. Trimming took 8 bases from V and 6 from J, leaving 17 bases between them. The germline CDR1 and CDR2 sequences are SNHLY and FYNNEI. The CDR3 has 13 amino acids. The PCR contained 60 Vbeta and 13 Jbeta primers. Sequenced by immunoSEQ multiplex PCR; TCRdb stores in-frame clones only, minus some. This sample's clone table lists 60,000 to 75,000 clones. Sequencing used PBMCs. This sequence originates from a female donor in good health and CMV-seropositive. The chain joins TRBV2 to TRBJ2-7, with D maybe TRBD1 (6 bases). The CDR3, as DNA: TGTGCCAGCGGGACATCTCGGGACGGCGAGCAGTACTTC. This gives the protein CASGTSRDGEQYF.